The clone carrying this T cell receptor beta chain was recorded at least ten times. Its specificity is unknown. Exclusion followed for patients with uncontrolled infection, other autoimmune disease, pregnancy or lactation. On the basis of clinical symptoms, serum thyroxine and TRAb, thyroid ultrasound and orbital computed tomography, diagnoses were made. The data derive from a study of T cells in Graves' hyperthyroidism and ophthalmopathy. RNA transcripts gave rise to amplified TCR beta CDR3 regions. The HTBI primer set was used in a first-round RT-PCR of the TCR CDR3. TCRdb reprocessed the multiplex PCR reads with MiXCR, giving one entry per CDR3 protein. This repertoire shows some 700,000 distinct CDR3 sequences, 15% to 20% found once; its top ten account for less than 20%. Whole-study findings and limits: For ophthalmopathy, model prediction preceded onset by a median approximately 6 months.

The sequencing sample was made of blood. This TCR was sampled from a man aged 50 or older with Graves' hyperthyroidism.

CDR3 residues: CASSLGGTSAQETQYF. For the CDR3, the DNA is TGCGCCAGCAGCTTGGGAGGGACTAGCGCCCAAGAGACCCAGTACTTC. The V and J genes are TRBV5-1 and TRBJ2-5, with 10 nucleotides matching TRBD2. CDR3 length equals 16 residues. The J segment lost 1 base and the V segment lost 0 bases, leaving 3 bases of the junction unmatched. The germline gives CDR1 SGHRS, CDR2 YFSETQ.